Shown below are 8 T cell receptor beta chains from a single sample sequenced in a study of early stage breast cancer tumors. Assay used: immunoSEQ multiplex PCR; TCRdb lists only in-frame clones, some missing. The table records tens of thousands of clones, roughly 50% of them present only once. Sequencing was carried out using breast tumor tissue. These receptors all come from a person aged 50-59 years with breast cancer.

The chain employs TRBV5-1 and TRBJ1-2; TRBD1 might be the D (5 bases). V was shortened by 0 bases and J by 6 bases, with 12 bases between the two germline ends. CDR3 length equals 14 residues. Germline-derived CDR1 and CDR2 are SGHRS and YFSETQ. The CDR3 is CASSLGQGGNGYTF. CDR3 nucleotide sequence: TGCGCCAGCAGCTTGGGTCAGGGAGGCAATGGCTACACCTTC. Full variable domain (outside the CDR3, taken from reference TRBV5-1 and TRBJ1-2): KAGVTQTPRYLIKTRGQQVTLSCSPISGHRSVSWYQQTPGQGLQFLFEYFSETQRNKGNFPGRFSGRQFSNSRSEMNVSTLELGDSALYLCASSLGQGGNGYTFGSGTRLTVV.

This chain joins TRBV6-1 and TRBJ2-3; D gene ambiguous. The CDR3 spans 15 residues. The germline V gene has CDR1 MNHNS and CDR2 SASEGT. Trimming left V 9 bases short and J 3 bases short, with 19 bases between. The CDR3 region has the DNA TGTGCCAGTAGAGAACTTTGGGTGGGAACAGATACGCAGTATTTT. Translating it yields CASRELWVGTDTQYF.

In this sample, this clone turned up once. The chain joins TRBV4-2 to TRBJ2-3; D is perhaps TRBD2 (6 bases). V lost 1 base and J 5 bases, leaving 10 bases between the germline ends. Per germline, CDR1 LGHNA and CDR2 YNFKEQ. The CDR3 covers 14 residues. The CDR3 reads CASSQGGTVDTQYF. In nucleotides, the CDR3 is TGTGCCAGCAGCCAAGGCGGGACCGTAGATACGCAGTATTTT.

In this sample, this clone turned up a few times. V and J are TRBV11-2 and TRBJ2-5; 7 bases fit TRBD2. The CDR3 is 15 residues long. Looked up from germline, CDR1 is SGHAT and CDR2 is FQNNGV. The V gene end was trimmed by 5 bases and the J gene end by 5 bases; junction bases not matched to a gene: 11. The CDR3 spells CASSQGRERTETQYF. The CDR3 DNA follows: TGTGCCAGCAGCCAAGGGCGGGAGAGGACGGAGACCCAGTACTTC.

This chain uses TRBV30 with TRBJ1-5; the D gene is possibly TRBD1 (5 bases). This CDR3 spans 14 amino acids. Germline V gives CDR1 GTSNPN, CDR2 SVGIG (reference sequence). The V gene lost 2 bases and the J gene lost 9 bases, with 17 bases spanning the gap. The CDR3 loop reads CAWSQGPGWGPQHF. The CDR3 DNA reads TGTGCCTGGAGTCAGGGCCCAGGTTGGGGGCCCCAGCATTTT.

The chain employs TRBV9 and TRBJ1-4; possible D gene TRBD1, 5 bases. The CDR3 contains 16 residues. Trimming took off 0 bases at V and 8 bases at J, with 17 bases between the two ends. The germline V gene encodes CDR1 SGDLS and CDR2 YYNGEE. The CDR3 bases are TGTGCCAGCAGCGTAGAAGGGTCGGGGGTACCCGAAAAACTGTTTTTT. Translating it yields CASSVEGSGVPEKLFF. The full variable domain, its missing parts supplied by reference TRBV9 and TRBJ1-4, is DSGVTQTPKHLITATGQRVTLRCSPRSGDLSVYWYQQSLDQGLQFLIQYYNGEERAKGNILERFSAQQFPDLHSELNLSSLELGDSALYFCASSVEGSGVPEKLFFGSGTQLSVL.

This clone came up many times. This chain joins TRBV10-3 and TRBJ2-2, with D hard to call. V lost 6 bases, J lost 4 bases, and 9 bases lay in between. CDR1 is ENHRY, CDR2 SYGVKD, per germline. The CDR3 contains 13 residues. CDR3 nucleotide sequence: TGTGCCATCAGAGACCTGCCCACCGGGGAGCTGTTTTTT. Its protein is CAIRDLPTGELFF.

The chain carries TRBV30 and TRBJ2-7, with 12 nucleotides matching TRBD1. J was trimmed by 1 base and V by 5 bases; bases with no gene match: 6. The length of the CDR3 is 15 residues. Germline V gene data show CDR1 as GTSNPN and CDR2 as SVGIG (reference sequence). CDR3 nucleotides: TGTGCCTGGGAGAGGGACAGGGGGCAATCCTACGAGCAGTACTTC. It is translated as CAWERDRGQSYEQYF.